This T cell receptor (beta chain) emerged from a study of T cells in Graves' hyperthyroidism and ophthalmopathy. Looked up from germline, CDR1 is LGHNA and CDR2 is YNFKEQ. The CDR3 is made up of 21 amino acids. With V trimmed by 0 bases and J by 0 bases, 14 bases remained unmatched. Criteria for exclusion of patients were uncontrolled infection, other autoimmune disease, pregnancy or lactation. Thyroid ultrasound, orbital computed tomography, clinical symptoms, and serum thyroxine and TRAb underpinned diagnoses. The source material, RNA transcripts, was used to amplify TCR beta CDR3 regions. The HTBI primer set drove a first-round RT-PCR of the TCR CDR3. MiXCR was run by TCRdb on the multiplex PCR reads, yielding one entry per CDR3 protein. The table records 490,000 or so distinct CDR3 sequences, around a fifth of them present only once.

The chain recombines TRBV4-2 with TRBJ1-6, with TRBD1 matching 7 bases. This receptor was identified in a woman between 65 and 79 years old with Graves' ophthalmopathy. Source material: blood. CDR3 residues: CASSQDAFPGQPSSYNSPLHF. The CDR3 DNA follows: TGTGCCAGCAGCCAAGATGCGTTCCCGGGACAGCCCAGCTCCTATAATTCACCCCTCCACTTT.